Listed below are T cell receptor beta chains from one sample, sequenced in a study of blood T cell repertoires in COVID-19. Here immunoSEQ multiplex PCR was the method, and the copy in TCRdb shows in-frame clones only, minus some. The table records approximately 150,000 clones, roughly 84% of them present only once. Material for sequencing was PBMCs or T cells enriched from blood (not recorded which). These receptors were collected from a woman in her forties or fifties who had recovered from COVID-19. The CDR3 runs from the conserved cysteine through the conserved F or W. A D gene is named only where the DNA matches it firmly. A clone size is listed for some rows: how often the clone was seen (once, few, many), or a class if it is expanded.

d_call,j_call,cdr3_length,v_call,clone_size,cdr3_aa
TRBD1,TRBJ1-1,14,TRBV7-9,NA,CASTQPGQGSRTFF
NA,TRBJ1-2,13,TRBV6-5,NA,CASSPTANYGYTF
TRBD1,TRBJ2-3,13,TRBV5-4,NA,CASSLQGADTQYF
TRBD1,TRBJ2-3,18,TRBV4-1,once,CASSQELRTGGAGDTQYF
TRBD2,TRBJ2-3,17,TRBV6-2/TRBV6-3,NA,CASSYLTRGGVTDTQYF
NA,TRBJ1-3,15,TRBV7-8,NA,CASSLQGTGGNTIYF
NA,TRBJ1-1,17,TRBV5-1,NA,CASSLVSLQAPGAEAFF
NA,TRBJ1-4,14,TRBV18,once,CASSTTGLNEKLFF
NA,TRBJ1-1,14,TRBV6-6,few,CASSFWTTGTEAFF
NA,TRBJ2-6,17,TRBV4-3,once,CASSQDTGVSGANVLTF
NA,TRBJ1-1,15,TRBV7-9,few,CASSLQGLPNTEAFF
NA,TRBJ2-3,14,TRBV10-3,NA,CAISESTGSDTQYF
NA,TRBJ2-7,15,TRBV5-1,NA,CASSLEAGRWGEQYF
NA,TRBJ2-7,13,TRBV18,NA,CASSPVTVGEQYF
NA,TRBJ1-2,13,TRBV12-3/TRBV12-4,NA,CASSLGAANGYTF
TRBD1,TRBJ2-7,15,TRBV5-5,NA,CASSLLVRTGNEQYF
TRBD1,TRBJ1-2,13,TRBV19,NA,CASRTGAGVGYTF
NA,TRBJ2-5,13,TRBV6-5,NA,CASRPGPGETQYF
NA,TRBJ2-4,13,TRBV6-5,NA,CASSRGGGNIQYF
NA,TRBJ2-4,15,TRBV27,NA,CASKAGTQGKNIQYF
NA,TRBJ2-7,13,TRBV18,NA,CASSPRGQGEQYF
NA,TRBJ2-7,15,TRBV23-1,NA,CASSQSPDFSYEQYF
TRBD1,TRBJ2-2,16,TRBV10-3,NA,CAISQQGQGSTGELFF
NA,TRBJ2-1,15,TRBV7-7,NA,CASSLGGTGGYEQFF
NA,TRBJ1-6,13,TRBV12-3/TRBV12-4,NA,CASVGQANSPLHF
NA,TRBJ1-4,12,TRBV6-5,NA,CASIATNEKLFF
TRBD2,TRBJ2-5,15,TRBV4-2,NA,CASSQGAGGSKTQYF
TRBD2,TRBJ2-7,14,TRBV18,NA,CASSLQRGLYEQYF
NA,TRBJ1-1,15,TRBV19,NA,CASSTKTGPNTEAFF
NA,TRBJ1-6,12,TRBV11-3,NA,CASSSGFSPLHF
NA,TRBJ2-5,16,TRBV7-2,NA,CASSFYGQSMGETQYF
NA,TRBJ1-5,14,TRBV6-2/TRBV6-3,NA,CASSDETSIKPQHF
NA,TRBJ2-5,13,TRBV11-2,NA,CASSFSPAVTQYF
NA,TRBJ1-1,15,TRBV7-2,NA,CASISQAGMNTEAFF
TRBD1,TRBJ2-2,14,TRBV28,NA,CASLGTGNTGELFF
TRBD2,TRBJ2-3,16,TRBV7-2,NA,CASSQRLAGKADTQYF
NA,TRBJ2-7,17,TRBV5-1,NA,CASSLGEQVTWSYEQYF
NA,TRBJ1-1,15,TRBV9,few,CASSVGGHLNTEAFF
TRBD2,TRBJ2-7,19,TRBV6-2/TRBV6-3,few,CASSYSIELRGVAKYEQYF
TRBD1,TRBJ1-1,13,TRBV19,NA,CATMGQGSTEAFF
NA,TRBJ1-4,14,TRBV29-1,NA,CSVGPAGSGEKLFF
NA,TRBJ1-2,13,TRBV28,few,CASSYPEIYGYTF
TRBD2,TRBJ2-2,15,TRBV6-5,NA,CASRSGGQRTGELFF
NA,TRBJ2-3,15,TRBV5-1,NA,CASSEASRSTDTQYF
NA,TRBJ2-5,14,TRBV28,NA,CASSSPFRAETQYF
TRBD1,TRBJ2-7,16,TRBV2,many,CASSSPWDRGRNEQYF
TRBD1,TRBJ1-6,16,TRBV3-1/TRBV3-2,NA,CASSPSPGTVNSPLHF
NA,TRBJ2-7,15,TRBV5-6,few,CASSLAVRVTYEQYF
NA,TRBJ1-4,14,TRBV7-9,NA,CASSQDSFNEKLFF
NA,TRBJ2-2,15,TRBV5-8,NA,CASSSQGMNTGELFF
TRBD2,TRBJ2-3,17,TRBV5-1,NA,CASSLVGSGGAKDTQYF
NA,TRBJ1-1,15,TRBV11-3,NA,CASSPPDRFNTEAFF
NA,TRBJ2-7,15,TRBV12-1,few,CASSFPGQGAYEQYF